The clone carrying this T cell receptor (beta chain) was picked up many times. The time point was: sample taken at primary tumor resection. From the 5' RACE reads, TCRdb called clonotypes with MiXCR, one entry per CDR3 protein. The sample lists roughly 48,000 distinct CDR3 sequences, approximately 5% occurring once. This specimen belongs to a study of spatial heterogeneity in lung cancer. The sequence derives from a male donor with early-stage non-small cell lung cancer. The sequenced sample was PBMCs, obtained at surgery.

CDR3 in amino acids: CASSLGTGSTRDIQYF. Here the CDR3 DNA reads TGCGCCAGCAGCTTGGGGACAGGGAGTACCCGGGACATTCAGTACTTC. The rearrangement uses TRBV5-1 and TRBJ2-4; 8 bases map to TRBD1. Per germline, CDR1 SGHRS and CDR2 YFSETQ. V gave up 0 bases and J gave up 8 bases; unmatched junction bases: 10. This CDR3 comprises 16 residues.